This T cell receptor beta chain was identified during a study of cytomegalovirus exposure and HLA in healthy donors. The study's findings and limits: Upon later analysis, TCR association rates were observed to vary by HLA locus, being highest for DRB1 and lowest for HLA-C. A later analysis reportedly identified an Asian-associated ancestry cluster as carrying fewer N-insertions than the approximately 710-donor mean. A few chains tied to CMV proved CMV antigen-specific in vitro. In terms of immune exposure information, only CMV serostatus was available.

Comment on this clone: Antigen: not known.

It was with 60 Vbeta and 13 Jbeta primers that the PCR ran. TCRdb keeps only in-frame clones here, not all; method: immunoSEQ multiplex PCR. This table has about 130,000 clones, around 10% appearing once. The CDR3 spans 15 residues. The V and J ends lost 0 bases and 7 bases, in that order; junction bases with no gene match: 4. The germline CDR1 and CDR2 sequences are SGHRS and YFSETQ. This clonotype originated in a woman aged 40-49 years in good health and CMV-seropositive. The sample was PBMCs. The genes are TRBV5-1 and TRBJ1-6; 7 bases are a match to TRBD1. CDR3 nucleotide sequence: TGCGCCAGCAGCTTGGAGGCAGGGGGAAATTCACCCCTCCACTTT. Translation gives CASSLEAGGNSPLHF.